What follows are 27 T cell receptor beta chains derived from one specimen sequenced in a study of siplizumab effects on memory and regulatory T cells. TCRdb keeps only in-frame clones here, not all; method: immunoSEQ multiplex PCR. The sample consists of tens of thousands of clones, over 90% of them appearing once. Sequences were obtained from CD8+ T cells sorted from blood. Source of these receptors: a human donor in good health.

This rearrangement joins TRBV2 to TRBJ2-7; a possible D gene is TRBD2 (6 bases). The CDR3 runs to 13 residues. Germline V gene lookup returns CDR1 SNHLY and CDR2 FYNNEI. V was clipped by 4 bases and J by 4 bases, with 11 bases between them. This CDR3 is CASSAGTPYEQYF. The DNA for the CDR3 is TGTGCCAGCAGTGCCGGGACTCCTTACGAGCAGTACTTC.

V and J are TRBV7-6 and TRBJ1-1, with 8 bases lining up with TRBD1. Germline lookup yields CDR1 SGHVS and CDR2 FNYEAQ. The CDR3 spans 15 residues. V shed 5 bases and J 3 bases; nucleotides not matched to a gene: 8. CDR3 in amino acids: CASSLRQGQDTEAFF. The CDR3 DNA follows: TGTGCCAGCAGCCTAAGACAGGGGCAAGACACTGAAGCTTTCTTT.

The V call is TRBV27, the J call TRBJ2-1, with D perhaps matching TRBD1 (6 bases). From germline, CDR1 is MNHEY and CDR2 SMNVEV (reference sequence). CDR3 size: 20 residues. Trimming cost V 4 bases and J 1 base, with 26 bases left between them. For the CDR3, the DNA is TGTGCCAGCAGTTCCTGGAGAGGGGGAAATAGCCGGGATTCCTACAATGAGCAGTTCTTC. Translation gives CASSSWRGGNSRDSYNEQFF.

The rearrangement links TRBV29-1 to TRBJ2-2; 8 nucleotides agree with TRBD2. The CDR3 covers 12 residues. Germline CDR1 and CDR2: SQVTM and ANQGSEA. CDR3 DNA: TGCACCGGGAGGGTGAATACCGGGGAGCTGTTTTTT. The encoded protein is CTGRVNTGELFF.

This chain joins TRBV5-8 and TRBJ1-2, with 12 nucleotides matching TRBD1. Germline lookup yields CDR1 SGHTS and CDR2 YDEGEE. The length of the CDR3 is 15 residues. Trimming took 4 bases from V and 6 from J; bases not matched to a gene: 7. The CDR3 DNA is TGTGCCAGCAGCCCGGGACAGGGGGCGATAGATGGCTACACCTTC. Encoded protein: CASSPGQGAIDGYTF.

CDR3 residues: CASSERTQGASQPQHF. As DNA, the CDR3 is TGTGCCAGCAGTGAACGGACACAGGGGGCATCTCAGCCCCAGCATTTT. The chain uses TRBV6-1 and TRBJ1-5; 9 bases align to TRBD1. CDR1 is MNHNS and CDR2 is SASEGT in the germline V gene. The junction had 8 bases not matched to a gene; V was cut back by 2 bases and J by 6 bases. The CDR3 spans 16 residues.

The chain carries TRBV10-3 and TRBJ2-7; D gene unclear. V lost 9 bases and J 0 bases, leaving 12 bases between the germline ends. Germline V gene data show CDR1 as ENHRY and CDR2 as SYGVKD. The CDR3 sequence is 13 residues long. Here the CDR3 DNA reads TGTGCCATTCTTACTGCTACCTCCTACGAGCAGTACTTC. It specifies CAILTATSYEQYF.

The genes are TRBV7-8 and TRBJ2-1, with 11 bases that match TRBD2. Germline trimming cut 5 bases from V and 7 bases from J; bases unmatched to any gene: 7. Germline values: CDR1 SGHVS, CDR2 FQNEAQ. This CDR3 region has 15 residues. The CDR3 sequence is CASSNLAGGLNEQFF. The CDR3 DNA sequence: TGTGCCAGCAGCAATCTAGCGGGAGGTCTGAATGAGCAGTTCTTC.

This chain connects TRBV11-2 to TRBJ2-1, with TRBD2 identical over 7 bases. CDR1 and CDR2 from the germline V gene are SGHAT and FQNNGV. The length of the CDR3 is 18 residues. Trimming took 3 bases from V and 4 from J; bases not matched to a gene: 15. Here the CDR3 DNA reads TGTGCCAGCAGCTTGTTCTACAGTCTTCTAGCGGAGTACAATGAGCAGTTCTTC. Translation gives CASSLFYSLLAEYNEQFF.

This chain joins TRBV4-1 and TRBJ1-5, with no clear D. V dropped 4 bases and J dropped 3 bases, with 7 bases sitting between them. Germline V gene lookup returns CDR1 MGHRA and CDR2 YSYEKL. The CDR3 spans 13 residues. In nucleotides, the CDR3 is TGCGCCAGCAGCCCCGGGAACAATCAGCCCCAGCATTTT. Its protein product is CASSPGNNQPQHF.

V is TRBV19 and J is TRBJ2-2; D not resolved. Trimming pared 4 bases from V and 6 bases from J, leaving 12 bases between. CDR3 size: 14 residues. The germline V gene has CDR1 LNHDA and CDR2 SQIVND (reference sequence). The CDR3 sequence: CASSTPVEPGELFF. CDR3 sequence (DNA): TGTGCCAGTAGTACCCCAGTAGAGCCCGGGGAGCTGTTTTTT.

The genes are TRBV9 and TRBJ1-3; D is uncertain. This CDR3 has 14 amino acids. The germline V gene has CDR1 SGDLS and CDR2 YYNGEE. Trimming took off 2 bases at V and 2 bases at J, with 8 bases between the two ends. CDR3 sequence (DNA): TGTGCCAGCAGCGTCGAGAAAACTGGAAACACCATATATTTT. It is translated as CASSVEKTGNTIYF.

The rearrangement uses TRBV7-9 and TRBJ1-1; a possible D gene is TRBD1 (6 bases). Trimming pared 1 base from V and 1 base from J, leaving 10 bases between. The CDR3 is made up of 15 amino acids. Germline CDR1 SEHNR, CDR2 FQNEAQ (reference sequence). In DNA, the CDR3 is TGTGCCAGCAGCTTAGAACAGGGATCGAACACTGAAGCTTTCTTT. Its protein product is CASSLEQGSNTEAFF.

The chain employs TRBV7-8 and TRBJ2-7, with 9 bases aligning to TRBD2. V was clipped by 5 bases and J by 3 bases; unmatched bases: 8. Germline CDR1 SGHVS, CDR2 FQNEAQ. The CDR3 runs to 15 residues. In nucleotides, the CDR3 is TGTGCCAGCAGCCGGAGGCGGGAGGGCCACTACGAGCAGTACTTC. Residues: CASSRRREGHYEQYF.

This clone was seen once. The chain links TRBV9 to TRBJ1-1; D is perhaps TRBD1 (5 bases). The CDR3 runs to 15 residues. Germline V lookup: CDR1 SGDLS, CDR2 YYNGEE. The ends were cut back, 0 bases at V and 6 bases at J, with 15 bases in the middle. The CDR3 DNA reads TGTGCCAGCAGCGTAGCTGAGGGGAGGGGCGCTGAAGCTTTCTTT. As protein: CASSVAEGRGAEAFF. The full variable domain, completed using reference TRBV9 and TRBJ1-1, is DSGVTQTPKHLITATGQRVTLRCSPRSGDLSVYWYQQSLDQGLQFLIQYYNGEERAKGNILERFSAQQFPDLHSELNLSSLELGDSALYFCASSVAEGRGAEAFFGQGTRLTVV.

V is TRBV4-1 and J is TRBJ1-3; D call uncertain. Trimming stripped 2 bases from V and 8 bases from J, with 13 bases between. Germline V lookup: CDR1 MGHRA, CDR2 YSYEKL. The CDR3 length is 14 residues. The CDR3 coding sequence is TGCGCCAGCAGCCAATACCTTCAGTGGGACACCATATATTTT. Amino acid sequence: CASSQYLQWDTIYF.

The rearrangement uses TRBV11-2 and TRBJ2-3, with TRBD1 as a possible D gene (5 bases). This CDR3 is 16 amino acids long. The V end was cut by 1 base, the J end by 1 base, with 12 bases between. Germline V lookup: CDR1 SGHAT, CDR2 FQNNGV. This CDR3 is CASSLVGQGGTDTQYF. In DNA form, the CDR3 reads TGTGCCAGCAGCTTAGTTGGCCAGGGCGGCACAGATACGCAGTATTTT.

V usage is TRBV6-5 and J usage is TRBJ1-1; D unresolved. The germline V and J ends were trimmed by 4 bases and 1 base, with 10 bases remaining between them. Germline V gives CDR1 MNHEY, CDR2 SVGAGI. The CDR3 extends over 14 amino acids. The DNA for the CDR3 is TGTGCCAGCAGTTCACCCGGGGAGAACACTGAAGCTTTCTTT. Protein product: CASSSPGENTEAFF.

This clone was seen once. Distinct nucleotide sequences in the sample also encode this CDR3. The J gene is TRBJ2-5, the V gene TRBV11-2; unclear D gene. V was shortened by 2 bases and J by 5 bases, with 3 bases between the two germline ends. Germline CDR1 and CDR2: SGHAT and FQNNGV. The CDR3 extends over 11 amino acids. CDR3 DNA sequence: TGTGCCAGCAGCTTACGTGAGACCCAGTACTTC. It specifies CASSLRETQYF.

The CDR3 here is CASSFPRRSGNTIYF. The CDR3 nucleotides read TGTGCCAGCAGCTTCCCACGCCGCTCTGGAAACACCATATATTTT. This chain joins TRBV13 and TRBJ1-3; D is unclear. The V and J ends lost 3 bases and 0 bases respectively, with 9 bases between them. The germline gives CDR1 PRHDT, CDR2 FYEKMQ (reference sequence). The CDR3 runs 15 residues.

The chain links TRBV5-1 to TRBJ2-7; 12 nucleotides line up with TRBD1. The CDR3 runs to 16 residues. Germline-derived CDR1 and CDR2 are SGHRS and YFSETQ. The ends lost 2 bases at V and 3 bases at J; junction bases unmatched: 6. DNA for the CDR3: TGCGCCAGCAGCTTAGGGACAGGGGGCGCATTCTACGAGCAGTACTTC. It specifies CASSLGTGGAFYEQYF.

CDR3 amino acids: CASSYERGGNEQYF. The CDR3 DNA reads as TGTGCCAGCAGTTACGAGCGAGGAGGGAACGAGCAGTACTTC. The V gene is TRBV6-5, the J gene TRBJ2-7; a weak D match, TRBD2 (6 bases). V lost 2 bases to trimming and J lost 5 bases, with 13 bases between them. The CDR3 sequence is 14 residues long. Per germline, CDR1 MNHEY and CDR2 SVGAGI.

This clone was observed a few times. The chain couples TRBV9 to TRBJ1-2; D is perhaps TRBD1 (6 bases). Per the germline V gene, CDR1 is SGDLS and CDR2 is YYNGEE. The CDR3 covers 14 residues. With 2 bases removed from V and 7 bases from J, the gap between germline ends came to 15 bases. The CDR3, as DNA: TGTGCCAGCAGCGTCATGGTTAACAGGGTTGGCTACACCTTC. Amino acids: CASSVMVNRVGYTF. The full variable domain, in which reference TRBV9 and TRBJ1-2 provide the parts outside the CDR3, is DSGVTQTPKHLITATGQRVTLRCSPRSGDLSVYWYQQSLDQGLQFLIQYYNGEERAKGNILERFSAQQFPDLHSELNLSSLELGDSALYFCASSVMVNRVGYTFGSGTRLTVV.

J is TRBJ1-5 and V is TRBV27; no firm D call. The CDR3 runs to 12 residues. Germline CDR1 is MNHEY and CDR2 is SMNVEV (reference sequence). The V end was cut by 3 bases, the J end by 6 bases, with 6 bases between. The CDR3 region is CASSFLGQPQHF. CDR3 DNA sequence: TGTGCCAGCAGTTTTCTCGGTCAGCCCCAGCATTTT.

The chain couples TRBV30 to TRBJ2-3, with TRBD2 matching 11 bases. In germline, CDR1 is GTSNPN, CDR2 SVGIG (reference sequence). The V segment lost 2 bases and the J segment 4 bases; nucleotides outside the gene matches: 17. This CDR3 comprises 19 residues. The CDR3 region is CAWSINPPTSGRVADTQYF. CDR3 nucleotides: TGTGCCTGGAGTATTAACCCGCCTACTAGCGGGAGAGTTGCAGATACGCAGTATTTT.

The V gene is TRBV19, the J gene TRBJ2-1; TRBD2 matches at 8 bases. With 3 bases clipped from V and 7 bases from J, the junction kept 8 bases outside the gene matches. Germline CDR1 is LNHDA and CDR2 is SQIVND (reference sequence). CDR3 length equals 15 residues. The CDR3 region is CASSMGREARNEQFF. DNA for the CDR3: TGTGCCAGTAGTATGGGGCGGGAGGCCCGGAATGAGCAGTTCTTC.

Details on this clone: Other DNA variants within this sample encode the same CDR3. The chain is built from TRBV19 and TRBJ2-7; D gene ambiguous. Trimming removed 1 base from V and 4 bases from J, with 8 bases in between. The CDR3 has 13 residues. The germline V gene has CDR1 LNHDA and CDR2 SQIVND (reference sequence). The CDR3 loop reads CASSIGKLYEQYF. The CDR3 bases are TGTGCCAGTAGTATAGGCAAGTTATACGAGCAGTACTTC.